This T cell receptor beta chain was found in a study of blood T cell repertoires in COVID-19 (TCRdb year 2020). Turning to the overall study: Samples covering the acute and convalescent phases of COVID-19 were provided by collaborators in the United States, Italy and Spain. Where HLA class I and class II types were available, the types were taken from metadata supplied by the sample provider, not from assay-based typing. A freely available public database, intended as a resource for researchers studying the immune response to SARS-CoV-2, is where the repertoires were released. A de-identified subject ID, COVID-19 status, age in years and sex were almost always included in the sample metadata. Samples came from the ongoing ImmuneRACE study (first 160 participants) plus 1,254 subjects from 6 global collaborators. Deeply sampled blood TCRbeta repertoires from subjects exposed to, actively infected with, or recovered from COVID-19 were included in the dataset. The material from the prospective study consisted of cDNA or gDNA derived from T cells, B-cell-depleted T cells, or PBMCs. The full study reports these points: How much clinical and demographic metadata was included differed by source and by participant, and the metadata was provided uncurated.

TCRbeta CDR3 regions were amplified from genomic DNA using the immunoSEQ Assay, a bias-controlled multiplex PCR. The published analysis was carried out like this. Within the assay, amplification of reference gene primers was used to estimate how many nucleated cells each sample contained. To quantify the absolute abundance of each unique TCRbeta CDR3 rearrangement, sequence reads were collapsed and filtered. For each sample, productive Simpson clonality was calculated as the square root of Simpson's diversity index across productive rearrangements. The clones in this table, taken by TCRdb from immuneACCESS, are in-frame only. Not every clone is retained; where verified, under half of the shortfall comes from an unresolved V gene, and the cause of the rest is unknown. V and J calls and clone size are as listed in that table; D and trimming were resolved from the DNA. This sample gives 210,000 or so clones in total; approximately 86% of them show up just once. The ten biggest clones cover 1.3% of the sample.

One collaborating source in Seattle enrolled patients while the patients were actively infected and followed the patients over time throughout the course of disease. Each collaborating institution followed its own protocols to collect whole blood in K2EDTA tubes. For TCRbeta analysis, collaborator samples were shipped as frozen whole blood, as isolated PBMCs, or as DNA extracted from either sample type. The CDR3, from cysteine to phenylalanine, totals 16 residues. This entry keeps only the CDR3 DNA: 48 bases, framed from base 1. Between the V and J ends, shortened by 0 bases and 3 bases respectively, the junction contains 11 bases. According to the germline V gene, CDR1 reads MNHEY and CDR2 reads SVGAGI. With respect to this clone: This clone's antigen is unknown. No qualities accompany the bases; no much larger clone lies one base away.

The sequence is built from TRBV6-5 and TRBJ2-2; no confident D gene assignment can be made. The sample consisted of peripheral blood. The receptor was isolated from a woman between 25 and 40 years old with COVID-19, enrolled during active disease. The CDR3 loop reads CASSYSMGRYTGELFF. The DNA sequence is given as TGTGCCAGCAGTTACTCGATGGGCAGGTACACCGGGGAGCTGTTTTTT.